This TCR beta chain was recorded in a study of shared T cell receptors in the human thymus. The protocol was immunoSEQ multiplex PCR, while the TCRdb copy is restricted to in-frame clones and leaves out a portion. The sample contains more than 550,000 clones, more than 70% of which appear only once. This CDR3 is built from 14 residues. CDR1 and CDR2 (germline): LNHDA, SQIVND (reference sequence). V gave up 8 bases and J gave up 1 base; unmatched junction bases: 1. The same data also contributed to another study, on human thymus T cells. In that study: Donation was from healthy Finnish infants who were having corrective surgery that addressed congenital heart defects. Thymus tissue was removed during corrective cardiac surgery. Thymic and blood repertoires seemed to favor certain V and J genes.

Sequencing used thymocytes. The sequence came from a boy in the first two years of life with a congenital heart defect. V and J are TRBV19 and TRBJ1-5, with 11 bases that match TRBD1. The CDR3 region has the DNA TGTGCCAGTGGGACAGGGGGGAGCAATCAGCCCCAGCATTTT. This gives the protein CASGTGGSNQPQHF.